This passage covers 17 T cell receptor beta chains from one sample sequenced in a study of T cell changes during pregnancy in multiple sclerosis. Measured with immunoSEQ multiplex PCR; TCRdb has only the in-frame clones, and not every one. The sample has 55,000 to 85,000 clones; roughly 94% are singletons. The specimen comprised peripheral blood, sampled in the third trimester of pregnancy. The receptors derive from a female donor with multiple sclerosis, enrolled in a pregnancy study.

Here the CDR3 DNA reads TGTGCCAGCAGCGTCCAGGAGCGGACAGATACGCAGTATTTT. Translated, it gives CASSVQERTDTQYF. V gene TRBV9 combines with J gene TRBJ2-3, with D possibly matching TRBD2 (5 bases). Germline-derived CDR1 and CDR2 are SGDLS and YYNGEE. Trimming pared 2 bases from V and 3 bases from J, leaving 10 bases between. CDR3 length: 14 amino acids.

This clone has ten or more counts. Other DNA sequences in the sample encode the same CDR3. The V gene is TRBV6-4, the J gene TRBJ2-3; 11 nucleotides match TRBD2. This CDR3 is built from 15 residues. CDR1 is MRHNA, CDR2 SNTAGT, per germline. Unmatched junction bases numbered 0, after V lost 0 bases and J lost 4 bases. The CDR3 protein is CASSDSSGGADTQYF. CDR3 in DNA: TGTGCCAGCAGTGACTCTAGCGGGGGGGCAGATACGCAGTATTTT.

The CDR3 region is CASSTLAGGPGSTDTQYF. CDR3 DNA: TGTGCCAGCTCAACCCTAGCGGGGGGGCCCGGGAGCACAGATACGCAGTATTTT. This chain links TRBV18 with TRBJ2-3; 12 bases fit TRBD2. Germline V gene lookup returns CDR1 KGHSH and CDR2 LQKENI. This CDR3 is 18 amino acids long. Trimming removed 5 bases from V and 0 bases from J; junction bases left unmatched: 9. The full variable domain, in which reference TRBV18 and TRBJ2-3 provide the parts outside the CDR3, is NAGVMQNPRHLVRRRGQEARLRCSPMKGHSHVYWYRQLPEEGLKFMVYLQKENIIDESGMPKERFSAEFPKEGPSILRIQQVVRGDSAAYFCASSTLAGGPGSTDTQYFGPGTRLTVL.

A word on this clone: At one boundary the junction diverges from the germline segment, which might be a read error. The chain combines TRBV7-7 with TRBJ2-5, with D possibly matching TRBD2 (5 bases). Germline CDR1 SSHAT, CDR2 FNYEAQ (reference sequence). The CDR3 loop spans 15 amino acids. This CDR3 is CASSLAPAAQETQYF. In nucleotides, the CDR3 is TGTGCTAGCAGCTTAGCGCCAGCGGCCCAAGAGACCCAGTACTTC. The complete variable domain, with remaining parts taken from reference TRBV7-7 and TRBJ2-5, reads GAGVSQSPRYKVTKRGQDVTLRCDPISSHATLYWYQQALGQGPEFLTYFNYEAQPDKSGLPSDRFSAERPEGSISTLTIQRTEQRDSAMYRCASSLAPAAQETQYFGPGTRLLVL.

The chain joins TRBV6-1 to TRBJ1-5; maybe TRBD1 (6 bases). Trimming stripped 4 bases from V and 7 bases from J, with 11 bases between. The CDR3 runs to 13 residues. Germline CDR1 MNHNS, CDR2 SASEGT. The CDR3 here is CASSGGRRQPQHF. CDR3 nucleotide sequence: TGTGCCAGCAGTGGGGGGCGGCGACAGCCCCAGCATTTT.

The chain combines TRBV7-7 with TRBJ2-5; TRBD1 is a possible D gene (5 bases). This CDR3 comprises 13 residues. Between the trimmed V and J ends, which lost 4 bases and 1 base, there was a span of 7 bases. The germline V gene has CDR1 SSHAT and CDR2 FNYEAQ (reference sequence). The CDR3 protein is CASSWTPQETQYF. CDR3 coding DNA: TGTGCCAGCAGCTGGACACCCCAAGAGACCCAGTACTTC.

The rearrangement links TRBV5-5 to TRBJ2-2; TRBD1 agrees at 10 bases. Per the germline V gene, CDR1 is SGHKS and CDR2 is YYEKEE (reference sequence). The CDR3 runs to 16 residues. The ends lost 5 bases at V and 7 bases at J; junction bases unmatched: 11. For the CDR3, the DNA is TGTGCCAGCAGTTTTGCGGGACAGGGGCGACGCGGGGAGCTGTTTTTT. Protein product: CASSFAGQGRRGELFF.

The chain joins TRBV2 to TRBJ1-2; D gene ambiguous. The germline V gene has CDR1 SNHLY and CDR2 FYNNEI. The V end lost 7 bases, the J end lost 1 base, and 10 bases lay between the germline ends. The CDR3 has 13 residues. The CDR3 loop reads CASTKEDNYGYTF. The CDR3 DNA reads TGTGCCAGCACGAAGGAGGATAACTATGGCTACACCTTC. Supplemented by reference TRBV2 and TRBJ1-2, the full variable domain reads EPEVTQTPSHQVTQMGQEVILRCVPISNHLYFYWYRQILGQKVEFLVSFYNNEISEKSEIFDDQFSVERPDGSNFTLKIRSTKLEDSAMYFCASTKEDNYGYTFGSGTRLTVV.

This clone occurred once. The CDR3 sequence is CASSLGPYQPQHF. The CDR3 DNA reads as TGTGCCAGCAGCTTGGGGCCGTATCAGCCCCAGCATTTT. The V and J genes are TRBV5-4 and TRBJ1-5; D not certain. The germline V gene encodes CDR1 SGHNT and CDR2 YYREEE (reference sequence). The CDR3 length is 13 residues. Trimming shortened V by 0 bases and J by 5 bases, and 6 bases separated the two germline ends.

The chain couples TRBV21-1 to TRBJ1-5; the listed D gene, TRBD1, was not tested against the DNA. TRBV21-1 is noted as a pseudogene. The CDR3 has 16 residues. CDR3 loop: CASSAGQGEGNQPQHF. In nucleotides, the CDR3 is TGTGCCAGCAGCGCTGGACAGGGCGAGGGCAATCAGCCCCAGCATTTT.

The chain carries TRBV6-5 and TRBJ1-6; D unresolved. Trimming shortened V by 7 bases and J by 8 bases, and 18 bases separated the two germline ends. CDR1 is MNHEY and CDR2 is SVGAGI in the germline V gene. The CDR3 runs to 15 residues. This chain's CDR3 is CASTARGTPDSPLHF. The CDR3 DNA reads as TGTGCCAGCACCGCACGAGGCACCCCGGATTCACCCCTCCACTTT.

This clone was counted once. V usage is TRBV7-8 and J usage is TRBJ1-1, with 8 positions matching TRBD1. The CDR3 is made up of 14 amino acids. Germline CDR1 is SGHVS and CDR2 is FQNEAQ. J gave up 7 bases and V 5 bases, and 9 bases lay outside the gene matches. DNA of the CDR3: TGTGCCAGCAGCCCGCTCCGACAGGGGTTTGAAGCTTTCTTT. It codes for CASSPLRQGFEAFF. The whole variable domain, remainder taken from reference TRBV7-8 and TRBJ1-1, is GAGVSQSPRYKVAKRGQDVALRCDPISGHVSLFWYQQALGQGPEFLTYFQNEAQLDKSGLPSDRFFAERPEGSVSTLKIQRTQQEDSAVYLCASSPLRQGFEAFFGQGTRLTVV.

The rearrangement joins TRBV4-3 to TRBJ1-4, with D maybe TRBD1 (5 bases). Trimming pared 4 bases from V and 4 bases from J, leaving 13 bases between. The CDR3 is 15 amino acids. The germline V gene encodes CDR1 LGHNA and CDR2 YSLEER. This chain's CDR3 is CASSPDREINEKLFF. DNA of the CDR3: TGCGCCAGCAGCCCCGACAGAGAGATTAATGAAAAACTGTTTTTT.

This rearrangement joins TRBV5-1 to TRBJ2-5, with TRBD2 as a possible D gene (6 bases). The CDR3 is 16 amino acids. V was trimmed by 1 base and J by 1 base, leaving 14 bases between them. Germline V gives CDR1 SGHRS, CDR2 YFSETQ. The CDR3 DNA follows: TGCGCCAGCAGCTTGAGGAGGGGTGAGGTCCAAGAGACCCAGTACTTC. Translation gives CASSLRRGEVQETQYF.

This clone has more than one count but fewer than ten. The rearrangement links TRBV11-2 to TRBJ1-1; D is uncertain. The CDR3 is 12 residues long. V shed 1 base and J shed 7 bases, with 7 bases lying between them. Germline V CDR1 and CDR2: SGHAT, FQNNGV. CDR3 sequence reads: CASSLVGYEAFF. CDR3 in DNA: TGTGCCAGCAGCTTAGTGGGCTATGAAGCTTTCTTT.

The J gene is TRBJ2-2, the V gene TRBV27; D perhaps matches TRBD2 (6 bases). V lost 3 bases, J lost 5 bases, and 7 bases lay in between. The CDR3 has 13 amino acids. Germline V lookup: CDR1 MNHEY, CDR2 SMNVEV (reference sequence). DNA for the CDR3: TGTGCCAGCAGTTTGGGGGGAACCGGGGAGCTGTTTTTT. It yields the protein CASSLGGTGELFF.

The chain uses TRBV15 and TRBJ1-2; 9 nucleotides line up with TRBD1. This CDR3 comprises 15 residues. Per the germline V gene, CDR1 is LNHNV and CDR2 is YYDKDF (reference sequence). J was trimmed by 6 bases and V by 2 bases; bases with no gene match: 7. CDR3 sequence (DNA): TGTGCCACCAGCAGAACTCCTGACAGGGGGGATGGCTACACCTTC. It specifies CATSRTPDRGDGYTF.